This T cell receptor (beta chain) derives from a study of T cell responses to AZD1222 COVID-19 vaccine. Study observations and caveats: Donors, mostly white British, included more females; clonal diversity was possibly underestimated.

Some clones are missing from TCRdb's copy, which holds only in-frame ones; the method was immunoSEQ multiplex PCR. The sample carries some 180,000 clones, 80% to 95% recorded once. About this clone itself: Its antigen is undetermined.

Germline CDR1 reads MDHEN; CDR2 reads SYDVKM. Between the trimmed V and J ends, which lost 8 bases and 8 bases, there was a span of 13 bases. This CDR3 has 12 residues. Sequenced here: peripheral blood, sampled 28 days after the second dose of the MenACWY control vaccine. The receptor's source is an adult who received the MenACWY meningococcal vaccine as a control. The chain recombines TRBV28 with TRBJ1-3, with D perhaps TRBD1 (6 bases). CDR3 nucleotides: TGTGCCAGCGGAAAGGGGGGATACACCATATATTTT. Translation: CASGKGGYTIYF.